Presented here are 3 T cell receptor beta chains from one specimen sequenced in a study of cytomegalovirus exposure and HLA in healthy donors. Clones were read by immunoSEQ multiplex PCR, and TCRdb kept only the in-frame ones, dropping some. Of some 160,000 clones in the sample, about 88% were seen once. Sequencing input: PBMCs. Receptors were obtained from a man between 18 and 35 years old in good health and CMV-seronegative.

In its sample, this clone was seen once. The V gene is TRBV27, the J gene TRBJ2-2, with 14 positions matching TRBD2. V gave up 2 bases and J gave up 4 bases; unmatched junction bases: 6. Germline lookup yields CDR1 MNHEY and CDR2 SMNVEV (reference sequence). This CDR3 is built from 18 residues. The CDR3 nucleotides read TGTGCCAGCAGTTTAGGACTAGCGGGGGGTCTGATCACCGGGGAGCTGTTTTTT. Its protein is CASSLGLAGGLITGELFF.

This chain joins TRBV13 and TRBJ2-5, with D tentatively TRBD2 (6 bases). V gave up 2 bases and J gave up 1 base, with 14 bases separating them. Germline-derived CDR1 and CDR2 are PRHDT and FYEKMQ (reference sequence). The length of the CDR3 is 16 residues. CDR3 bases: TGTGCCAGCAGCTTATTCGCGGGACCCAGCCAAGAGACCCAGTACTTC. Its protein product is CASSLFAGPSQETQYF.

CDR3 nucleotide sequence: TGCGCCAGCAGCGGGGGACAGGGATTCGATGAGCAGTTCTTC. It is translated as CASSGGQGFDEQFF. This chain joins TRBV5-1 and TRBJ2-1; 9 bases map to TRBD1. The length of the CDR3 is 14 residues. Germline loops: CDR1 SGHRS, CDR2 YFSETQ. V shed 4 bases, J shed 8 bases, and the junction held 7 bases outside the gene matches.